Sequencing of this T cell receptor (beta chain) was carried out in a study of shared clonotypes between healthy human individuals. About the study: Each donor had three CD4 naive, three CD4 memory, two CD8 naive and one CD8 memory plate.

Subsets obtained from CD4+ cells comprised CD45RA+ naive and CD45RA-negative memory cells. CDR1 is MNHEY, CDR2 SMNVEV, per germline (reference sequence). The V and J ends lost 5 bases and 4 bases respectively, with 17 bases between them. This CDR3 region has 15 residues. Deep-level assay runs were performed. The assay was immunoSEQ multiplex PCR, and TCRdb's table has in-frame clones only and misses some. The table has 650,000 to 750,000 clones, 72% seen once. This TCR derives from a woman under 40 in good health. The rearrangement joins TRBV27 to TRBJ1-2, with D perhaps TRBD1 (6 bases). The sequenced sample consisted of memory CD4+ T cells sorted from blood. Subset meaning: CD45RA-negative fraction. The CDR3, as DNA: TGTGCCAGCAGTGTCTCCTTCGGAGGGGGCTATGGCTACACCTTC. Its translation: CASSVSFGGGYGYTF.